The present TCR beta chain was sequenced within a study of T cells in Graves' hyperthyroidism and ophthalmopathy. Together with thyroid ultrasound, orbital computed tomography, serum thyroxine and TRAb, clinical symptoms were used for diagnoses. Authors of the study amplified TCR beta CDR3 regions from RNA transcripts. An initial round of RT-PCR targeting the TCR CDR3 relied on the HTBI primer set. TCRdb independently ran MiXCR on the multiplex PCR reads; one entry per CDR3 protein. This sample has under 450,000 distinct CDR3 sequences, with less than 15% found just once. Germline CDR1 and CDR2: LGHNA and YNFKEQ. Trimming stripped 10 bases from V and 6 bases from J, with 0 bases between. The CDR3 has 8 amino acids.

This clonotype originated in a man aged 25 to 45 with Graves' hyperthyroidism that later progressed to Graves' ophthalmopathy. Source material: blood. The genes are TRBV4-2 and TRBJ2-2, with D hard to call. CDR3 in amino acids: CATGELFF. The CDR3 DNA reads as TGTGCCACCGGGGAGCTGTTTTTT.